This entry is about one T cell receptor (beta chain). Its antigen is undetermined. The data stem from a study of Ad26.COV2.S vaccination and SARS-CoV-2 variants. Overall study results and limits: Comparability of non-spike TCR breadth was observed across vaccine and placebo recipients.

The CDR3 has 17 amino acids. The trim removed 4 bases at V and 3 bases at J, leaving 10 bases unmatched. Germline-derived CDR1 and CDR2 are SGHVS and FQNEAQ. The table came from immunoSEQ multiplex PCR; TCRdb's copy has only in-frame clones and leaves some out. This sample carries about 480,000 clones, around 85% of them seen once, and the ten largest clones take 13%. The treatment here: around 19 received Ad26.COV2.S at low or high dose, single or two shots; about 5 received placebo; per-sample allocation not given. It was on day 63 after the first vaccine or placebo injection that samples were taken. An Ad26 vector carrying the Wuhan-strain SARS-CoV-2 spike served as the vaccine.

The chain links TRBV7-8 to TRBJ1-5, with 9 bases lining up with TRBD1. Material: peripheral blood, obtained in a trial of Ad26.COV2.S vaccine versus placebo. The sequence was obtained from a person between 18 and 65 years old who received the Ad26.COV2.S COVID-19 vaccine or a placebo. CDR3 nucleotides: TGTGCCAGCAGCTCGACGGTGGGACAGGGAAACAATCAGCCCCAGCATTTT. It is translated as CASSSTVGQGNNQPQHF.